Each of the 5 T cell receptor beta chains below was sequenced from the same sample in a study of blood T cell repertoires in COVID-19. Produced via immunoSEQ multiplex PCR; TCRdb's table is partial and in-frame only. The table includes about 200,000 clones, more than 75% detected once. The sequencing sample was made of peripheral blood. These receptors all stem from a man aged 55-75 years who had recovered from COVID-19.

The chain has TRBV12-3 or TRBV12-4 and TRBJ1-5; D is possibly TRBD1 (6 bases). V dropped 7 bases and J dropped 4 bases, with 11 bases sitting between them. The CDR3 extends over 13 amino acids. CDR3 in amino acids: CASTLTGNQPQHF. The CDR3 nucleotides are TGTGCCAGCACTCTGACAGGTAATCAGCCCCAGCATTTT.

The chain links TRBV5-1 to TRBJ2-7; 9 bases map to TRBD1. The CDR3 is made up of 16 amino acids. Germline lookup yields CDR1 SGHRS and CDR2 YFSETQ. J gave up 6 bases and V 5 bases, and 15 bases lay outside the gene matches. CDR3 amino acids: CASSYETGGPRGEQYF. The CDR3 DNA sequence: TGCGCCAGCAGTTATGAAACAGGGGGCCCACGGGGCGAGCAGTACTTC. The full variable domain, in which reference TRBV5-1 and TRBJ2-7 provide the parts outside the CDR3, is KAGVTQTPRYLIKTRGQQVTLSCSPISGHRSVSWYQQTPGQGLQFLFEYFSETQRNKGNFPGRFSGRQFSNSRSEMNVSTLELGDSALYLCASSYETGGPRGEQYFGPGTRLTVT.

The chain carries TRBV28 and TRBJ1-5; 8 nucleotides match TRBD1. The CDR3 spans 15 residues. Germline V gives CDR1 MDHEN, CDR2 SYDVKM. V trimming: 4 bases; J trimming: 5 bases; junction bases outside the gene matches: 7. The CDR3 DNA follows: TGTGCCAGCAGTTCGACCGGGACAGGTTATCAGCCCCAGCATTTT. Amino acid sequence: CASSSTGTGYQPQHF.

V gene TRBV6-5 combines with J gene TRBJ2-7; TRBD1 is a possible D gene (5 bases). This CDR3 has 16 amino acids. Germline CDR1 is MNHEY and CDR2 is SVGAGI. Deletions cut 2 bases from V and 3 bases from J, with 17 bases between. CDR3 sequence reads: CASSYRTPVGYYEQYF. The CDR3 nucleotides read TGTGCCAGCAGTTACCGGACACCCGTCGGGTACTACGAGCAGTACTTC.

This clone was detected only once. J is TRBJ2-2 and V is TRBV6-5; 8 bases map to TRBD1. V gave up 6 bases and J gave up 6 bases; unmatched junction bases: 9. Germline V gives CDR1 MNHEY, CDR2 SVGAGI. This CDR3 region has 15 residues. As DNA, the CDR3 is TGTGCCAGCAGGAAGGACAGGGCATGGCCCGGGGAGCTGTTTTTT. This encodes CASRKDRAWPGELFF.